This TCR beta chain was recorded in a study of cytotoxic CD8 clonotypes in ibrutinib-treated CLL. Study conclusions and caveats: Clonality at baseline surpassed age-matched healthy donors and tracked circulating CD8+ T-cell counts.

Comments on this clone: The antigen remains unidentified.

This CDR3 region has 16 residues. V shed 3 bases, J shed 3 bases, and the junction held 10 bases outside the gene matches. Germline V gene sequence: CDR1 SGHRS, CDR2 YFSETQ. Repertoires were generated with immunoSEQ multiplex PCR, while TCRdb's copy carries only in-frame clones and drops some. The profile shows fewer than 150,000 clones, 84% of them singletons. Sequencing was performed on PBMCs, taken after 24 months of ibrutinib treatment. The source is a human donor with chronic lymphocytic leukemia. The chain employs TRBV5-1 and TRBJ2-3, with 7 bases identical to TRBD1. As DNA, the CDR3 is TGCGCCAGCAGCTCACCCGCAGGGGGTGGGACAGATACGCAGTATTTT. Protein product: CASSSPAGGGTDTQYF.